This is a list of T cell receptor beta chains from one sample in a study of PD-1 blockade in classical Hodgkin lymphoma. The assay was immunoSEQ multiplex PCR, and TCRdb's table has in-frame clones only and misses some. The sample lists around 45,000 clones, about three quarters seen once, with roughly 35% in the top ten. The sample consisted of peripheral blood mononuclear cells (PBMCs), taken before the fourth cycle of nivolumab. These receptors originate from a human donor with classical Hodgkin lymphoma. CDR3s include the opening cysteine and the closing phenylalanine or tryptophan. A D gene is named only where the DNA matches it firmly. Only some rows state a clone size, as once, few, many or a class for expanded clones.

J gene | V gene | D gene | clone size | CDR3 DNA | CDR3 protein
TRBJ1-1 | TRBV9 | . | . | TGTGCCAGCAGCCTACACAGGGACACTGAAGCTTTCTTT | CASSLHRDTEAFF
TRBJ1-1 | TRBV18 | . | . | TGTGCCAGCTCACCCACACAGGGCTACACTGAAGCTTTCTTT | CASSPTQGYTEAFF
TRBJ1-2 | TRBV9 | . | . | TGTGCCAGCAGCGTAGGGCGGGGGGATAACTATGGCTACACCTTC | CASSVGRGDNYGYTF
TRBJ1-2 | TRBV5-8 | . | . | TGTGCCAGCAGCTTGTATGGACCTAACTATGGCTACACCTTC | CASSLYGPNYGYTF
TRBJ2-5 | TRBV5-1 | . | . | TGCGCCAGCAGCTCCCTCGGGGGCAGGGGATTGTCGGACTACCAAGAGACCCAGTACTTC | CASSSLGGRGLSDYQETQYF
TRBJ1-3 | TRBV19 | TRBD1 | . | TGTGCCACCTTGGACAGGGGCTCTGGAAACACCATATATTTT | CATLDRGSGNTIYF
TRBJ2-7 | TRBV6-6 | TRBD1 | few | TGTGCCAGCAGGTATACAGGGGGCGGCGAGCAGTACTTC | CASRYTGGGEQYF
TRBJ2-1 | TRBV6-5 | . | . | TGTGCCAGCAGAAGGGGTATCTACAATGAGCAGTTCTTC | CASRRGIYNEQFF
TRBJ2-2 | TRBV4-3 | TRBD1 | . | TGCGCCAGCAGCCAAGATCAAGGGACAGCGAACACCGGGGAGCTGTTTTTT | CASSQDQGTANTGELFF
TRBJ1-1 | TRBV2 | . | . | TGTGCCAATTTGTACAACACTGAAGCTTTCTTT | CANLYNTEAFF
TRBJ2-5 | TRBV2 | . | . | TGTGCCAGCAGCACTAGGTGGGGGACCCAGTACTTC | CASSTRWGTQYF
TRBJ1-6 | TRBV6-1 | . | few | TGTGCCAGCAGTGAAGCTCGGCTAAATTCACCCCTCCACTTT | CASSEARLNSPLHF
TRBJ2-5 | TRBV4-3 | . | . | TGCGCCAGCAGCCTAGACTCGACCAACGGTGTGACCCAGTACTTC | CASSLDSTNGVTQYF
TRBJ1-1 | TRBV5-1 | . | . | TGCGCCAGCAGCTTGGGAAATCCAGGGCTTAACACTGAAGCTTTCTTT | CASSLGNPGLNTEAFF
TRBJ1-5 | TRBV5-8 | TRBD1 | once | TGTGCCAGCAGCTTGGCTCAGGGGGTAGGTCAGCCCCAGCATTTT | CASSLAQGVGQPQHF
TRBJ1-4 | TRBV4-2 | . | . | TGTGCCAGCAGCCAAGACTGGGGGGAAAAACTGTTTTTT | CASSQDWGEKLFF
TRBJ1-4 | TRBV12-5 | . | once | TGTGCTAGTTCACAGGGAGGGCATGAAAAACTGTTTTTT | CASSQGGHEKLFF
TRBJ1-3 | TRBV2 | TRBD1 | . | TGTGCCAGCAGTGTCCAGGGGGCGGGAAACACCATATATTTT | CASSVQGAGNTIYF
TRBJ2-2 | TRBV4-2 | TRBD1 | . | TGTGCCAGCAGCCTCCGACAGGGGCTAACCGGGGAGCTGTTTTTT | CASSLRQGLTGELFF
TRBJ2-1 | TRBV2 | . | . | TGTGCCAGCAGTGCCGTAGCCAGAACCTACAATGAGCAGTTCTTC | CASSAVARTYNEQFF
TRBJ1-3 | TRBV7-9 | . | . | TGTGCCAGCAGCTCGACCGCGAGCTCTGGAAACACCATATATTTT | CASSSTASSGNTIYF
TRBJ2-7 | TRBV4-3 | . | . | TGCGCCAGCAGCCAAGATCGTCGTGGGGGCACCTACGAGCAGTACTTC | CASSQDRRGGTYEQYF
TRBJ2-7 | TRBV7-2 | . | once | TGTGCCAGCAGCCTCAGACAGAGCTACGAGCAGTACTTC | CASSLRQSYEQYF
TRBJ2-5 | TRBV4-3 | TRBD2 | . | TGCGCCAGCAGCCAAGGGGCCCCCGGAGTAGCGGGGGGCCGGCAAGAGACCCAGTACTTC | CASSQGAPGVAGGRQETQYF
TRBJ2-3 | TRBV7-9 | . | . | TGTGCCAGCAGCTTAGTTGACAGCACAGATACGCAGTATTTT | CASSLVDSTDTQYF
TRBJ1-2 | TRBV19 | TRBD1 | . | TGTGCCAGTAGTATGACCCCACAGGGGACGAACTATGGCTACACCTTC | CASSMTPQGTNYGYTF
TRBJ1-5 | TRBV2 | . | . | TGTGCCAGCCAACAAACCAGAAATCAGCCCCAGCATTTT | CASQQTRNQPQHF
TRBJ1-2 | TRBV10-3 | TRBD1 | . | TGTGCCATCAGTGAGTGGCAGGGGGCGCATGGCTACACCTTC | CAISEWQGAHGYTF
TRBJ2-3 | TRBV9 | . | few | TGTGCCAGCAGCCCTCCTTGGGGCAGGGACGGCGCAGATACGCAGTATTTT | CASSPPWGRDGADTQYF
TRBJ2-7 | TRBV7-8 | . | . | TGTGCCAGCAGCTTATCAGGGTGGACAGCCATCTCCTACGAGCAGTACTTC | CASSLSGWTAISYEQYF
TRBJ2-3 | TRBV7-9 | TRBD2 | . | TGTGCCAGCAGCCAAGAGTCCGGGACTAGCGGATACACAGATACGCAGTATTTT | CASSQESGTSGYTDTQYF
TRBJ2-7 | TRBV5-1 | TRBD2 | . | TGCGCCAGCAGCCCGGGACTAGCGGGGGGATACACCTACGAGCAGTACTTC | CASSPGLAGGYTYEQYF
TRBJ1-2 | TRBV27 | . | few | TGTGCCAGCAGGCGACCGGGGCAGGTGGATGGCTACACCTTC | CASRRPGQVDGYTF
TRBJ1-2 | TRBV15 | TRBD1 | . | TGTGCCACCGGCAAAAGGGAGGGACAGGGTTTCCCTAACTATGGCTACACCTTC | CATGKREGQGFPNYGYTF
TRBJ1-1 | TRBV5-6 | . | . | TGTGCCAGCAGCTTTAATCGGAACACTGAAGCTTTCTTT | CASSFNRNTEAFF
TRBJ1-2 | TRBV6-5 | . | . | TGTGCCAGCAGTTACACGAGATTTCCCGCGGACTATGGCTACACCTTC | CASSYTRFPADYGYTF
TRBJ2-5 | TRBV4-3 | . | few | TGCGCCAGCAGCCAAGGTTCGAGCGTTGGAGGAAAAGAGACCCAGTACTTC | CASSQGSSVGGKETQYF
TRBJ1-2 | TRBV6-5 | . | few | TGTGCCAGCAGTACCGACAGCGCGTATGGCTACACCTTC | CASSTDSAYGYTF
TRBJ1-1 | TRBV6-5 | TRBD1 | few | TGTGCCAGCAGTGGGACAGGGGTTTTAGATGAAGCTTTCTTT | CASSGTGVLDEAFF
TRBJ1-2 | TRBV2 | . | once | TGTGCCGGTAAACCTGATGAAGGGAACTATGGCTACACCTTC | CAGKPDEGNYGYTF
TRBJ1-5 | TRBV5-1 | . | . | TGCGCCAGCAGCTTGGCCGGGCAGGATTATCAGCCCCAGCATTTT | CASSLAGQDYQPQHF
TRBJ1-1 | TRBV6-1 | . | . | TGTGCCAGCAGTGTTCTGGTAGACACTGAAGCTTTCTTT | CASSVLVDTEAFF